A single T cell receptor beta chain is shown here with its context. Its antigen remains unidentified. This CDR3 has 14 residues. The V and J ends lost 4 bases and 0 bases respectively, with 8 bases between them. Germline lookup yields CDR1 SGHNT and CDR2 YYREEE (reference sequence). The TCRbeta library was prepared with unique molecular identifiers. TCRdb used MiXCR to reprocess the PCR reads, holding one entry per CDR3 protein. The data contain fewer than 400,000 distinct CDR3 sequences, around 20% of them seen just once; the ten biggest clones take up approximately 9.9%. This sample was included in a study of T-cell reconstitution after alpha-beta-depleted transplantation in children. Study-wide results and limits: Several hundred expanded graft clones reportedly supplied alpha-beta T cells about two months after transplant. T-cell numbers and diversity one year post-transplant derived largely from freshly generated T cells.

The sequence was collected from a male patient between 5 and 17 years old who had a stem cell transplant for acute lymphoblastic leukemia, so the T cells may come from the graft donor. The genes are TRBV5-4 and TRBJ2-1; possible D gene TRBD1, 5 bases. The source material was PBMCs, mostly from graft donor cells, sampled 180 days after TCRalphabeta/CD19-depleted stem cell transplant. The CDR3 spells CASSPGYSYNEQFF. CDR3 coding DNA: TGTGCCAGCAGCCCAGGGTACTCCTACAATGAGCAGTTCTTC.